Below, 30 T cell receptor beta chains from the same sample are listed, as sequenced in a study of blood T cell repertoires in COVID-19. TCRdb's copy holds only in-frame clones and misses some; the assay was immunoSEQ multiplex PCR. The sample has some 250,000 clones, approximately 80% seen once. Specimen: peripheral blood. These receptors were collected from a young woman with acute or convalescent COVID-19.

The chain recombines TRBV27 with TRBJ2-7; 10 nucleotides align to TRBD1. Germline V gene sequence: CDR1 MNHEY, CDR2 SMNVEV (reference sequence). The CDR3 has 14 amino acids. V was clipped by 3 bases and J by 7 bases; unmatched bases: 6. The CDR3 loop reads CASSFSGTGVEQYF. The CDR3 coding sequence is TGTGCCAGCAGTTTTTCCGGGACAGGGGTAGAGCAGTACTTC.

This chain joins TRBV7-9 and TRBJ2-3; no clear D gene. Trimming left V 5 bases short and J 0 bases short, with 9 bases between. The CDR3 length is 14 residues. The germline gives CDR1 SEHNR, CDR2 FQNEAQ (reference sequence). The CDR3 DNA reads TGTGCCAGCAGCCACGCGACTAGCACAGATACGCAGTATTTT. This sequence encodes CASSHATSTDTQYF.

The rearrangement links TRBV30 to TRBJ1-1; 8 nucleotides align to TRBD1. J gave up 4 bases and V 4 bases, and 17 bases lay outside the gene matches. Germline CDR1 is GTSNPN and CDR2 is SVGIG (reference sequence). The CDR3 length is 17 residues. CDR3 residues: CAWIGSAGGFLATEAFF. In nucleotides, the CDR3 is TGTGCCTGGATTGGCTCGGCAGGGGGCTTTCTGGCCACTGAAGCTTTCTTT.

The chain links TRBV5-4 to TRBJ2-7; 7 nucleotides agree with TRBD1. The ends lost 4 bases at V and 3 bases at J; junction bases unmatched: 10. The CDR3 contains 15 residues. Germline lookup yields CDR1 SGHNT and CDR2 YYREEE (reference sequence). Written as DNA, the CDR3 is TGTGCCAGCAGCCCTAGGACAGGAGAAAACTACGAGCAGTACTTC. Translated, it gives CASSPRTGENYEQYF.

The chain links TRBV7-3 to TRBJ2-1, with 7 bases fitting TRBD1. Trimming took 4 bases from V and 7 from J; bases not matched to a gene: 7. The CDR3 sequence is 14 residues long. CDR1 is SGHTA, CDR2 FQGTGA, per germline. Written as DNA, the CDR3 is TGTGCCAGCAGCTCCCGACAGGGTAGTAATGAGCAGTTCTTC. This codes for CASSSRQGSNEQFF. Full variable domain (missing parts from reference TRBV7-3 and TRBJ2-1): GAGVSQTPSNKVTEKGKYVELRCDPISGHTALYWYRQSLGQGPEFLIYFQGTGAADDSGLPNDRFFAVRPEGSVSTLKIQRTERGDSAVYLCASSSRQGSNEQFFGPGTRLTVL.

The genes are TRBV5-1 and TRBJ2-5; D possibly corresponds to TRBD1 (5 bases). Trimming shortened V by 2 bases and J by 4 bases, and 9 bases separated the two germline ends. CDR3 length: 13 amino acids. Germline V gene data show CDR1 as SGHRS and CDR2 as YFSETQ. The CDR3 DNA sequence: TGCGCCAGCAGCTTAGAGACAGCAGAGACCCAGTACTTC. As protein: CASSLETAETQYF.

The genes are TRBV6-2 or TRBV6-3 and TRBJ1-5, with D unresolved. There are 12 residues in the CDR3. With 1 base removed from V and 6 bases from J, the gap between germline ends came to 4 bases. Germline V lookup: CDR1 MNHEY, CDR2 SVGEGT. The chain's CDR3 is CASSYFVQPQHF. DNA for the CDR3: TGTGCCAGCAGTTACTTCGTTCAGCCCCAGCATTTT.

J is TRBJ2-7 and V is TRBV28; 9 positions match TRBD1. Trimming took 4 bases from V and 6 from J; bases not matched to a gene: 4. Germline CDR1 and CDR2: MDHEN and SYDVKM. The CDR3 totals 13 residues. The CDR3 loop is CASSSWDRAEQYF. The DNA of the CDR3 is TGTGCCAGCAGTTCTTGGGACAGGGCCGAGCAGTACTTC.

This clone appeared a few times. The V call is TRBV30, the J call TRBJ1-2; no firm D call. Germline V gene data show CDR1 as GTSNPN and CDR2 as SVGIG (reference sequence). CDR3 length: 11 residues. V was clipped by 0 bases and J by 9 bases, with 8 bases between them. The CDR3 reads CAWSVPRSYTF. The DNA of the CDR3 is TGTGCCTGGAGTGTACCGAGAAGCTACACCTTC. The variable domain in full, with the rest retrieved from reference TRBV30 and TRBJ1-2, is SQTIHQWPATLVQPVGSPLSLECTVEGTSNPNLYWYRQAAGRGLQLLFYSVGIGQISSEVPQNLSASRPQDRQFILSSKKLLLSDSGFYLCAWSVPRSYTFGSGTRLTVV.

This chain links TRBV28 with TRBJ1-1, with TRBD1 matching over 8 bases. From germline, CDR1 is MDHEN and CDR2 SYDVKM. The CDR3 has 12 amino acids. Losses at the gene ends were 7 bases for V and 6 bases for J; bases not matched to a gene: 4. In nucleotides, the CDR3 is TGTGCCAGCAACCCAGGGGGCCCTGAAGCTTTCTTT. Translated, it gives CASNPGGPEAFF.

The chain joins TRBV19 to TRBJ2-3; D may be TRBD2 (5 bases). V was trimmed by 3 bases and J by 5 bases, leaving 12 bases between them. Germline V lookup: CDR1 LNHDA, CDR2 SQIVND (reference sequence). This CDR3 is 14 amino acids long. CDR3 region: CASSMGRERDTQYF. DNA for the CDR3: TGTGCCAGTAGTATGGGCCGGGAAAGAGATACGCAGTATTTT.

This chain connects TRBV29-1 to TRBJ2-7, with a tentative D call TRBD1 (5 bases). Germline CDR1 and CDR2: SQVTM and ANQGSEA. V was clipped by 4 bases and J by 4 bases, with 14 bases between them. This CDR3 is 13 amino acids long. CDR3 DNA sequence: TGCAGCGTTGTTTTCACAGGCCGGTACGAGCAGTACTTC. Its protein product is CSVVFTGRYEQYF.

The rearrangement joins TRBV10-2 to TRBJ1-5, with 12 bases aligning to TRBD1. Trimming took 2 bases from V and 6 from J; bases not matched to a gene: 8. The CDR3 runs 17 residues. Germline assignment: CDR1 WSHSY and CDR2 SAAADI. For the CDR3, the DNA is TGCGCCAGCAGTGAGACATCCGGGACAGGGGGCGGTCAGCCCCAGCATTTT. Its translation is CASSETSGTGGGQPQHF.

This sequence joins TRBV7-6 and TRBJ2-7; 7 bases map to TRBD2. The V and J ends lost 5 bases and 3 bases, in that order; junction bases with no gene match: 4. Germline V gives CDR1 SGHVS, CDR2 FNYEAQ. CDR3 length: 13 residues. CDR3 protein: CASSRGLVYEQYF. The CDR3 DNA reads as TGTGCCAGCAGCCGAGGACTAGTCTACGAGCAGTACTTC.

The sample holds many counts of this clone. The chain is built from TRBV7-6 and TRBJ1-6; 7 nucleotides align to TRBD1. The CDR3 consists of 14 residues. CDR1 is SGHVS, CDR2 FNYEAQ, per germline. The ends lost 1 base at V and 10 bases at J; junction bases unmatched: 4. CDR3 DNA sequence: TGTGCCAGCAGCTTAGAGGGGGCTGGCTCACCCCTCCACTTT. It specifies CASSLEGAGSPLHF.

The genes are TRBV4-3 and TRBJ1-1, with a weak D call TRBD1 (6 bases). CDR1 is LGHNA and CDR2 is YSLEER in the germline V gene. CDR3 length: 16 residues. V gave up 0 bases and J gave up 6 bases, with 17 bases separating them. Here the CDR3 DNA reads TGCGCCAGCAGCCAAGATCTTTGGGGGCAGGGCGCTGAAGCTTTCTTT. It specifies CASSQDLWGQGAEAFF.

Details on this clone: In the same sample, other DNA sequences code for this CDR3. The rearrangement links TRBV7-2 to TRBJ1-1; the D gene is possibly TRBD1 (5 bases). The CDR3 has 15 amino acids. In germline, CDR1 is SGHTA, CDR2 FQGNSA. V lost 0 bases and J 4 bases, leaving 12 bases between the germline ends. CDR3 residues: CASSLAGGRRTEAFF. CDR3 coding DNA: TGTGCCAGCAGCTTAGCGGGGGGTCGTCGCACTGAAGCTTTCTTT.

The table lists this clone with a few counts. The chain joins TRBV19 to TRBJ1-1; D is unclear. Trimming cost V 4 bases and J 2 bases, with 17 bases left between them. Germline-derived CDR1 and CDR2 are LNHDA and SQIVND (reference sequence). This CDR3 has 16 amino acids. The CDR3 loop is CASSTSRGPVNTEAFF. In DNA, the CDR3 is TGTGCCAGTAGTACGTCGCGCGGGCCGGTAAACACTGAAGCTTTCTTT. Based on the CDR3 plus reference TRBV19 and TRBJ1-1, the full variable domain is DGGITQSPKYLFRKEGQNVTLSCEQNLNHDAMYWYRQDPGQGLRLIYYSQIVNDFQKGDIAEGYSVSREKKESFPLTVTSAQKNPTAFYLCASSTSRGPVNTEAFFGQGTRLTVV.

The genes are TRBV5-1 and TRBJ2-1, with 10 bases that match TRBD2. Losses at the gene ends were 1 base for V and 9 bases for J; bases not matched to a gene: 16. Germline CDR1 is SGHRS and CDR2 is YFSETQ. The CDR3 loop spans 18 amino acids. CDR3 nucleotide sequence: TGCGCCAGCAGCTTGAGGGCCCCCTGGGAGCGGGAGGGCAGTGAGCAGTTCTTC. It codes for CASSLRAPWEREGSEQFF.

The J gene is TRBJ1-3, the V gene TRBV11-3; 7 bases agree with TRBD1. The V gene's germline CDR1 is SGHNT and CDR2 YENEEA. The ends lost 5 bases at V and 2 bases at J; junction bases unmatched: 9. The CDR3 has 16 amino acids. The CDR3 DNA reads TGTGCCAGCAGCGCGAAAGTAGGGACAGCTGGAAACACCATATATTTT. It specifies CASSAKVGTAGNTIYF.

The J gene is TRBJ2-1, the V gene TRBV9, with 12 bases matching TRBD2. The CDR3 is 16 residues long. From germline, CDR1 is SGDLS and CDR2 YYNGEE. V trimming: 3 bases; J trimming: 9 bases; junction bases outside the gene matches: 10. The CDR3 coding sequence is TGTGCCAGCAGCGCCGACCCGGGACTAGCGGGCGGTGAGCAGTTCTTC. It yields the protein CASSADPGLAGGEQFF.

The chain recombines TRBV19 with TRBJ1-1, with TRBD1 as a possible D gene (6 bases). CDR3 length: 13 amino acids. CDR1 LNHDA and CDR2 SQIVND come from the germline V gene (reference sequence). V shed 4 bases and J shed 4 bases, with 10 bases lying between them. The CDR3 DNA is TGTGCCAGTAGTAGGGACATTGGCACTGAAGCTTTCTTT. Translated: CASSRDIGTEAFF.

In its sample, this clone was seen once. This chain joins TRBV9 and TRBJ2-1; 8 bases align to TRBD2. The trim removed 0 bases at V and 2 bases at J, leaving 4 bases unmatched. The germline V gene has CDR1 SGDLS and CDR2 YYNGEE. The CDR3 spans 16 residues. CDR3 sequence reads: CASSVAVAGTYNEQFF. Here the CDR3 DNA reads TGTGCCAGCAGCGTAGCGGTAGCGGGAACCTACAATGAGCAGTTCTTC.

This clone was observed a single time. The V call is TRBV10-3, the J call TRBJ1-5; TRBD1 aligns across 7 bases. V shed 0 bases, J shed 4 bases, and the junction held 12 bases outside the gene matches. The CDR3 runs to 18 residues. The V gene's germline CDR1 is ENHRY and CDR2 SYGVKD. The CDR3 protein is CAISESIIRDSPNQPQHF. In DNA, the CDR3 is TGTGCCATCAGTGAGTCTATAATAAGGGACAGCCCAAATCAGCCCCAGCATTTT.

The chain joins TRBV10-1 to TRBJ1-1; D remains unclear. Germline CDR1 and CDR2: WNHNN and SYGVQD (reference sequence). V was clipped by 2 bases and J by 4 bases, with 8 bases between them. This CDR3 has 13 amino acids. CDR3 amino acids: CASSEDSSTEAFF. The CDR3 nucleotides read TGCGCCAGCAGTGAGGACTCTAGCACTGAAGCTTTCTTT.

The J gene is TRBJ2-1, the V gene TRBV5-1; the match to TRBD2 covers 13 bases. Germline trimming cut 0 bases from V and 9 bases from J; bases unmatched to any gene: 0. This CDR3 is built from 14 residues. Germline V CDR1 and CDR2: SGHRS, YFSETQ. The CDR3 DNA follows: TGCGCCAGCAGCTTGGGGACTAGCGGGAGTGAGCAGTTCTTC. It encodes CASSLGTSGSEQFF. Full variable domain (remainder filled in from reference TRBV5-1 and TRBJ2-1): KAGVTQTPRYLIKTRGQQVTLSCSPISGHRSVSWYQQTPGQGLQFLFEYFSETQRNKGNFPGRFSGRQFSNSRSEMNVSTLELGDSALYLCASSLGTSGSEQFFGPGTRLTVL.

The chain joins TRBV6-5 to TRBJ1-5; D gene ambiguous. The CDR3 totals 13 residues. Germline-derived CDR1 and CDR2 are MNHEY and SVGAGI. Trimming stripped 3 bases from V and 4 bases from J, with 7 bases between. The CDR3, as DNA: TGTGCCAGCAGTTATAACCGGAATCAGCCCCAGCATTTT. Protein product: CASSYNRNQPQHF.

This clone occurred once. The chain combines TRBV5-1 with TRBJ2-3, with D hard to call. Looked up from germline, CDR1 is SGHRS and CDR2 is YFSETQ. Trimming removed 3 bases from V and 2 bases from J, with 13 bases in between. The CDR3 length is 15 residues. CDR3 sequence reads: CASSSPPRDTDTQYF. CDR3 nucleotides: TGCGCCAGCAGCTCGCCCCCGAGAGACACAGATACGCAGTATTTT.

The chain is built from TRBV7-2 and TRBJ2-5; 10 bases agree with TRBD2. The germline CDR1 and CDR2 sequences are SGHTA and FQGNSA. V lost 2 bases and J lost 2; bases outside the gene matches: 2. CDR3 length: 15 amino acids. The CDR3 sequence is CASSLLAGVQETQYF. The CDR3 nucleotides read TGTGCCAGCAGCTTACTAGCGGGAGTTCAAGAGACCCAGTACTTC.

The chain has TRBV5-4 and TRBJ2-1; possibly TRBD2 for D (6 bases). Germline loops: CDR1 SGHNT, CDR2 YYREEE (reference sequence). V was cut by 5 bases and J by 6 bases, with 12 bases left in between. The length of the CDR3 is 13 residues. The CDR3 here is CASSGGGRNEQFF. The CDR3 coding sequence is TGTGCCAGCAGTGGTGGAGGGCGCAATGAGCAGTTCTTC.